What follows is one T cell receptor beta chain and its context. The target antigen is unknown. These data originate in a study of T cells expressing NK-cell markers. Background on the study: The eight sequenced donors comprised seven who were HCMV-seropositive and one who was seronegative.

TCRdb re-called the 5' RACE reads, yielding one record per CDR3 amino acid sequence without DNA. The sample's table shows 300,000 to 500,000 distinct CDR3 sequences. Germline V lookup: CDR1 MNHNS, CDR2 SASEGT. CDR3 length: 15 residues. Study-level findings and limits: Expanded NKG2C+ T cell clones were not confirmed as HCMV-specific. Top CD8+ clonotypes included the dominant CD3+CD56+NKG2C+ clonotypes in 6 or 7 donors. Leadership of the CD3+CD56-NKG2C+ fraction also belonged to these clonotypes in several donors.

This receptor was obtained from a woman aged 45-65 years in good health. The chain uses TRBV6-1 and TRBJ2-7; TCRdb indicates TRBD1, and absent DNA this call remains unverified. Material for sequencing was blood T cells: a sorted CD56 or NKG2C T cell subset, CD4+ or CD8+ T cells, or bulk PBMC T cells (not recorded which). CDR3 amino acids: CASSVRMLWGYEQYF.